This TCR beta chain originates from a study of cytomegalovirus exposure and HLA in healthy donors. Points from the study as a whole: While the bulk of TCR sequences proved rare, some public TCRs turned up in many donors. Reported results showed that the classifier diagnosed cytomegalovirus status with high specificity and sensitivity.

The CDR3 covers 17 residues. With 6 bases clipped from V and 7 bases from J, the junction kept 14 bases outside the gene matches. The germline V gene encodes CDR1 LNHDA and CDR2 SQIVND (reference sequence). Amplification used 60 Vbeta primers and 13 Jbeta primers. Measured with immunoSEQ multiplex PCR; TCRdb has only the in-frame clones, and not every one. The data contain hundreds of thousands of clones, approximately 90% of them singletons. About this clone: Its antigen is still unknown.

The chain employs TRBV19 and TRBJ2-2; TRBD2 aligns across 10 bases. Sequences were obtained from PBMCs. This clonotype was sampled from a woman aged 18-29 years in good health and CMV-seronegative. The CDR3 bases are TGTGCCAGTAGCTCGCCTGCCGCTAGCGGGGGTGGCGGGGAGCTGTTTTTT. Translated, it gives CASSSPAASGGGGELFF.